A selection of T cell receptor beta chains follows, all from one sample in a study of tumor-infiltrating lymphocytes in localized non-small cell lung cancer. Here immunoSEQ multiplex PCR was the method, and the copy in TCRdb shows in-frame clones only, minus some. The table lists approximately 17,000 clones, around 74% of them singletons. Sequenced input: lung tumor tissue. The source of these receptors is a human donor with non-small cell lung cancer. Each CDR3 is given with its conserved first and last residue. The order of the fields is D gene, J gene, V gene, clone size, CDR3 protein, CDR3 DNA. A D gene is named only where the DNA matches it firmly. Size values are once, few and many counts, or a class for expanded clones, and some rows have none.

.,TRBJ1-2,TRBV5-1,.,CASSLATGSYGYTF,TGCGCCAGCAGCTTGGCGACAGGTTCCTATGGCTACACCTTC
TRBD1,TRBJ1-5,TRBV19,.,CASSGAGGQPQHF,TGTGCCAGTAGTGGGGCAGGGGGCCAGCCCCAGCATTTT
TRBD1,TRBJ1-1,TRBV10-3,.,CAISAGQGETEAFF,TGTGCCATCAGTGCGGGACAGGGGGAGACTGAAGCTTTCTTT
.,TRBJ1-2,TRBV2,large,CASISGNIGYTF,TGTGCCAGCATAAGTGGCAACATCGGCTACACCTTC
.,TRBJ1-4,TRBV7-9,.,CASSLYPSVDEKLFF,TGTGCCAGCAGCTTGTATCCCAGCGTGGATGAAAAACTGTTTTTT
TRBD2,TRBJ2-3,TRBV2,.,CASSSGGSDTQYF,TGTGCCAGCAGTTCGGGGGGATCAGATACGCAGTATTTT
.,TRBJ2-7,TRBV5-6,.,CASSLVPSSYEQYF,TGTGCCAGCAGCTTGGTTCCTAGCTCCTACGAGCAGTACTTC
.,TRBJ2-7,TRBV2,large,CASKWQGPTYEQYF,TGTGCCAGCAAGTGGCAGGGGCCGACCTACGAGCAGTACTTC
.,TRBJ2-7,TRBV11-2,few,CASSLYWGHPQGQYF,TGTGCCAGCAGCTTATACTGGGGACACCCTCAAGGGCAGTACTTC
.,TRBJ2-2,TRBV21-1,few,CASSKGGKGGQSTGELFF,TGTGCCAGCAGCAAAGGGGGAAAGGGGGGACAGAGCACCGGGGAGCTGTTTTTT
.,TRBJ1-4,TRBV27,.,CASSRGDSTNEKLFF,TGTGCCAGCAGTCGTGGGGACTCAACTAATGAAAAACTGTTTTTT
.,TRBJ2-5,TRBV5-4,.,CASSFLAPLQETQYF,TGTGCCAGCAGCTTCTTGGCGCCATTGCAAGAGACCCAGTACTTC
.,TRBJ2-3,TRBV4-2,.,CASRGMWGTDTQYF,TGTGCCAGCAGAGGGATGTGGGGCACAGATACGCAGTATTTT
.,TRBJ2-6,TRBV5-1,.,CASSWPTRDTRNSGANVLTF,TGCGCCAGCAGCTGGCCGACTAGAGATACAAGGAATTCTGGGGCCAACGTCCTGACTTTC
TRBD1,TRBJ2-2,TRBV27,.,CASSPRTGGSGELFF,TGTGCCAGCAGTCCGAGGACAGGGGGCTCCGGGGAGCTGTTTTTT
.,TRBJ2-7,TRBV18,.,CASSSTGGEREQYF,TGTGCCAGCTCATCGACCGGGGGAGAACGGGAGCAGTACTTC
TRBD1,TRBJ1-1,TRBV15,.,CATRTGRGTEAFF,TGTGCCACCCGGACAGGGAGGGGAACTGAAGCTTTCTTT
.,TRBJ2-3,TRBV7-6,.,CASSSSQADTQYF,TGTGCCAGCAGCTCCTCCCAGGCAGATACGCAGTATTTT
TRBD2,TRBJ2-7,TRBV4-1,.,CASSLGRSGAYEQYF,TGCGCCAGCAGCCTCGGGCGTAGCGGGGCCTACGAGCAGTACTTC
.,TRBJ2-1,TRBV30,.,CAWAWTGDEQFF,TGTGCCTGGGCCTGGACTGGCGATGAGCAGTTCTTC
.,TRBJ2-5,TRBV6-5,.,CASSAGDSETQYF,TGTGCCAGCAGTGCAGGAGACTCAGAGACCCAGTACTTC
TRBD2,TRBJ2-7,TRBV14,few,CASSQVAGGANLEQYF,TGTGCCAGCAGCCAAGTGGCCGGGGGGGCCAACCTCGAGCAGTACTTC
TRBD2,TRBJ2-1,TRBV28,.,CASSLTSGSVNEQFF,TGTGCCAGCAGTTTAACTAGCGGGAGCGTAAATGAGCAGTTCTTC